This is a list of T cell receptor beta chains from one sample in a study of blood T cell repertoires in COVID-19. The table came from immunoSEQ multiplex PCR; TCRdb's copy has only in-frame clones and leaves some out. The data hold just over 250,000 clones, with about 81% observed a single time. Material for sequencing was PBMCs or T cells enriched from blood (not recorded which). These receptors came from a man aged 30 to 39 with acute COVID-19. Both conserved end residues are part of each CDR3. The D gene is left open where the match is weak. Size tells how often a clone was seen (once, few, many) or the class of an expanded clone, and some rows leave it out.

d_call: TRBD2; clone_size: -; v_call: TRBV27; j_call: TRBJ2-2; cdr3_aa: CASSETGGLNTGELFF; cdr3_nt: TGTGCCAGCAGTGAGACGGGGGGATTGAACACCGGGGAGCTGTTTTTT
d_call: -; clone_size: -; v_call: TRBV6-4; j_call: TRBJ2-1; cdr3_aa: CASSVAGYNEQFF; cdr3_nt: TGTGCCAGCAGTGTCGCGGGGTACAATGAGCAGTTCTTC
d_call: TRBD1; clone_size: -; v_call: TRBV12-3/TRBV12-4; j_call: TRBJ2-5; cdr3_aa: CASSRQGETQYF; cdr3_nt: TGTGCCAGCAGTCGACAGGGAGAGACCCAGTACTTC
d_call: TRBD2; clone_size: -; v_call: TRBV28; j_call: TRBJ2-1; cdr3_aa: CASRLALGDEQFF; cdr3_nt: TGTGCCAGCAGACTAGCGCTAGGGGATGAGCAGTTCTTC
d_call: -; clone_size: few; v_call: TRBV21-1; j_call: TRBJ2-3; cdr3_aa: CASSKGQRGNTDTQYF; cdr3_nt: TGTGCCAGCAGCAAAGGCCAGCGGGGGAACACAGATACGCAGTATTTT
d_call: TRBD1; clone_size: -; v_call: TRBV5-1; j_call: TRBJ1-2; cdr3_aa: CASSPGQGLFWSGYTF; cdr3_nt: TGTGCCAGTTCTCCGGGACAGGGGCTTTTTTGGTCTGGCTACACCTTC
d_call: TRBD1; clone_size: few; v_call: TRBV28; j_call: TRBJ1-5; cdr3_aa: CASSLAGTGDRPQHF; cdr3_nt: TGTGCCAGCAGCCTTGCCGGGACAGGGGATCGGCCCCAGCATTTT
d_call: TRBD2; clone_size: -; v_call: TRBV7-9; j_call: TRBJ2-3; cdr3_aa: CASILGLASGDTQYF; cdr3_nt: TGTGCCAGCATCCTCGGACTAGCTAGTGGGGATACGCAGTATTTT
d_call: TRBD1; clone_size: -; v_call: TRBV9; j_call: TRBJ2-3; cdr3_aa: CASSEPSLVPRGKDTQYF; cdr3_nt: TGTGCCAGCAGCGAGCCCTCGTTGGTACCCAGGGGGAAAGATACGCAGTATTTT
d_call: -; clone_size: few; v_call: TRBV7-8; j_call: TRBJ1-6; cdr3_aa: CASSQNRAFSPLHF; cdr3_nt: TGTGCCAGCAGCCAGAACAGGGCCTTTTCACCCCTCCACTTT
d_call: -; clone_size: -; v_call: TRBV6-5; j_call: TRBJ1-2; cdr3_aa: CASNEGHPNYGYTF; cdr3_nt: TGTGCCAGCAACGAGGGACACCCTAACTATGGCTACACCTTC
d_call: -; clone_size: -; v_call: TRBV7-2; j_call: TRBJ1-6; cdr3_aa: CASSTSGRSYNSPLHF; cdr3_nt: TGTGCCAGCAGTACCTCCGGTAGATCCTATAATTCACCCCTCCACTTT
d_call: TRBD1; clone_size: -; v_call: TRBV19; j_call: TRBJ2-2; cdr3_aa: CASSLRTGGNTGELFF; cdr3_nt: TGTGCCAGTAGCCTCAGGACAGGGGGGAACACCGGGGAGCTGTTTTTT
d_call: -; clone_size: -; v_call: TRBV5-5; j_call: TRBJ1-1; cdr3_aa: CASSQTEGATEAFF; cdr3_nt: TGTGCCAGCAGTCAAACGGAAGGGGCCACTGAAGCTTTCTTT
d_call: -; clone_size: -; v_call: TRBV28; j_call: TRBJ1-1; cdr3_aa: CATRTALFEAFF; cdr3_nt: TGTGCCACCCGGACAGCCCTCTTTGAAGCTTTCTTT
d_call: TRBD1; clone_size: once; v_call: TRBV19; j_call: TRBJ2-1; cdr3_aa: CASSTTGGGEQFF; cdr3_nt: TGTGCCAGTAGTACGACAGGGGGCGGTGAGCAGTTCTTC
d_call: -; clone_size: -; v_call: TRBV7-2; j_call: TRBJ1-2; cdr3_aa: CASSLAGQNYGYTF; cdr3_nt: TGTGCCAGCAGCTTAGCCGGACAGAACTATGGCTACACCTTC
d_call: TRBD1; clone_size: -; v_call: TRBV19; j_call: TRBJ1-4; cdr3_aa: CASSFDRVGFNNEKLFF; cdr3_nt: TGTGCCAGTAGCTTCGACAGGGTCGGGTTCAATAATGAAAAACTGTTTTTT
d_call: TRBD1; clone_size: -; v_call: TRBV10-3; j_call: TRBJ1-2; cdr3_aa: CAISEGTGDHYGYTF; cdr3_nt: TGTGCCATCAGTGAGGGGACAGGGGATCACTATGGCTACACCTTC
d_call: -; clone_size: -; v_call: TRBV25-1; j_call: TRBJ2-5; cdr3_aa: CASSGPGEETSETQYF; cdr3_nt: TGTGCCAGCAGTGGCCCGGGGGAGGAGACATCAGAGACCCAGTACTTC